A single sample is the source of the 23 T cell receptor beta chains below, sequenced in a study of T cell responses to AZD1222 COVID-19 vaccine. The table came from immunoSEQ multiplex PCR; TCRdb's copy has only in-frame clones and leaves some out. The table shows 150,000 or so clones, with approximately 90% occurring only once. Sequenced material: peripheral blood, taken 28 days after the second AZD1222 dose. Receptors originate from an adult who received the AZD1222 COVID-19 vaccine.

This chain connects TRBV12-5 to TRBJ1-1, with D possibly TRBD1 on 6 matching bases. Germline CDR1 is LGHNT and CDR2 is FRNRAP. The length of the CDR3 is 15 residues. V shed 1 base and J shed 4 bases, with 13 bases lying between them. This CDR3 reads CASGLGVGGTTEAFF. For the CDR3, the DNA is TGTGCTAGTGGTTTGGGCGTAGGGGGGACCACTGAAGCTTTCTTT.

The chain recombines TRBV3-1 (or the pseudogene TRBV3-2) with TRBJ1-3; 7 bases align to TRBD1. Per the germline V gene, CDR1 is LGHDT and CDR2 is YNNKEL (reference sequence). V gave up 1 base and J gave up 2 bases; unmatched junction bases: 2. This CDR3 spans 15 amino acids. The CDR3 loop is CASSQAGQAGNTIYF. The CDR3 DNA reads as TGTGCCAGCAGCCAAGCCGGACAGGCTGGAAACACCATATATTTT.

The chain carries TRBV18 and TRBJ2-1; the D call may be TRBD1 or TRBD2 (5 bases each). CDR1 is KGHSH and CDR2 is LQKENI in the germline V gene. Trimming removed 3 bases at V and 7 bases at J, with 7 bases between. The CDR3 extends over 12 amino acids. In nucleotides, the CDR3 is TGTGCCAGCTCACCCGGGGCTAATGAGCAGTTCTTC. Its translation is CASSPGANEQFF.

The chain employs TRBV28 and TRBJ2-6; the D gene could be TRBD1 or TRBD2 (6 bases each). This CDR3 spans 16 amino acids. The V gene's germline CDR1 is MDHEN and CDR2 SYDVKM. V lost 6 bases, J lost 0 bases, and 12 bases lay in between. The CDR3 loop is CASRRDTGSGANVLTF. Written as DNA, the CDR3 is TGTGCCAGCAGGCGGGACACCGGCTCTGGGGCCAACGTCCTGACTTTC.

This clone was found once. The CDR3 here is CASSQVMDRGLGYTF. The CDR3, as DNA: TGTGCCAGCAGCCAAGTGATGGACAGGGGGCTGGGCTACACCTTC. The V call is TRBV4-2, the J call TRBJ1-2; 11 positions agree with TRBD1. The germline CDR1 and CDR2 sequences are LGHNA and YNFKEQ. The CDR3 has 15 amino acids. With V trimmed by 1 base and J by 8 bases, 6 bases remained unmatched.

Here the CDR3 DNA reads TGTGCCAGCAGCTTTGTACAGGGGGGAGCTTTCTTT. It is translated as CASSFVQGGAFF. The V and J genes are TRBV7-9 and TRBJ1-1; TRBD1 matches 8 bases. After removal of 3 bases from V and 10 bases from J, the junction contained 4 bases not matched to a gene. The germline CDR1 and CDR2 sequences are SEHNR and FQNEAQ (reference sequence). The CDR3 totals 12 residues.

This clone was counted a single time. The chain is built from TRBV11-1 and TRBJ2-5; no reliable D call. This CDR3 is built from 13 residues. V lost 7 bases and J lost 1, with 10 bases in between. Germline CDR1 and CDR2: SGHAT and FQDESV (reference sequence). This CDR3 is CASTPRVQETQYF. CDR3 DNA: TGTGCCAGCACCCCCCGGGTCCAAGAGACCCAGTACTTC. The full variable domain, rest sourced from reference TRBV11-1 and TRBJ2-5, is EAEVAQSPRYKITEKSQAVAFWCDPISGHATLYWYRQILGQGPELLVQFQDESVVDDSQLPKDRFSAERLKGVDSTLKIQPAELGDSAMYLCASTPRVQETQYFGPGTRLLVL.

This rearrangement joins TRBV27 to TRBJ2-7; D is undetermined. CDR1 MNHEY and CDR2 SMNVEV come from the germline V gene (reference sequence). The germline V and J ends were trimmed by 2 bases and 2 bases, with 7 bases remaining between them. This CDR3 has 13 amino acids. Here the CDR3 DNA reads TGTGCCAGCAGTTTAGCATTAACCTACGAGCAGTACTTC. This codes for CASSLALTYEQYF.

The V and J genes are TRBV7-9 and TRBJ1-5, with TRBD1 matching 7 bases. V lost 1 base and J lost 0; bases outside the gene matches: 6. The germline gives CDR1 SEHNR, CDR2 FQNEAQ (reference sequence). This CDR3 region has 17 residues. CDR3 sequence reads: CASSLGETGYSNQPQHF. For the CDR3, the DNA is TGTGCCAGCAGCTTAGGGGAGACAGGGTATAGCAATCAGCCCCAGCATTTT.

The genes are TRBV5-1 and TRBJ1-2; D possibly corresponds to TRBD1 (5 bases). The CDR3 totals 15 residues. Trimming shortened V by 1 base and J by 4 bases, and 14 bases separated the two germline ends. CDR1 is SGHRS and CDR2 is YFSETQ in the germline V gene. DNA for the CDR3: TGCGCCAGCAGCTTGTCAGGCAGGGACGGCTATGGCTACACCTTC. Protein: CASSLSGRDGYGYTF. The full variable domain, completed using reference TRBV5-1 and TRBJ1-2, is KAGVTQTPRYLIKTRGQQVTLSCSPISGHRSVSWYQQTPGQGLQFLFEYFSETQRNKGNFPGRFSGRQFSNSRSEMNVSTLELGDSALYLCASSLSGRDGYGYTFGSGTRLTVV.

V gene TRBV2 combines with J gene TRBJ2-3, with TRBD1 identical over 12 bases. The CDR3 is made up of 16 amino acids. In germline, CDR1 is SNHLY, CDR2 FYNNEI. The V segment lost 5 bases and the J segment 3 bases; nucleotides outside the gene matches: 6. The DNA for the CDR3 is TGTGCCAGCAGTCGGGGGACAGGGGGCAGGACAGATACGCAGTATTTT. The encoded protein is CASSRGTGGRTDTQYF.

The gene calls are TRBV25-1 and TRBJ1-3; D not resolved. The germline V gene encodes CDR1 MGHDK and CDR2 SYGVNS. V was cut by 7 bases and J by 0 bases, with 16 bases left in between. This CDR3 contains 16 residues. The CDR3 region is CASTSSREFSGNTIYF. DNA of the CDR3: TGTGCCAGCACGTCAAGCCGAGAGTTCTCTGGAAACACCATATATTTT. Based on the CDR3 plus reference TRBV25-1 and TRBJ1-3, the full variable domain is EADIYQTPRYLVIGTGKKITLECSQTMGHDKMYWYQQDPGMELHLIHYSYGVNSTEKGDLSSESTVSRIRTEHFPLTLESARPSHTSQYLCASTSSREFSGNTIYFGEGSWLTVV.

V usage is TRBV7-2 and J usage is TRBJ2-1, with D hard to call. The V end lost 1 base, the J end lost 6 bases, and 7 bases lay between the germline ends. This CDR3 is 13 amino acids long. Germline CDR1 SGHTA, CDR2 FQGNSA. CDR3 coding DNA: TGTGCCAGCAGCTTAGAATTACGCAATGAGCAGTTCTTC. Its protein is CASSLELRNEQFF.

This clone appeared a single time. This chain joins TRBV6-5 and TRBJ2-7; 7 bases agree with TRBD1. Germline V gives CDR1 MNHEY, CDR2 SVGAGI. There are 14 residues in the CDR3. V was pared by 6 bases and J by 5 bases, with 10 bases of the junction left unmatched. Here the CDR3 reads CASSYRGLEDEQYF. CDR3 nucleotide sequence: TGTGCCAGCAGCTACAGGGGTCTTGAGGACGAGCAGTACTTC.

The rearrangement uses TRBV9 and TRBJ2-7; D call uncertain. Germline V gives CDR1 SGDLS, CDR2 YYNGEE. This CDR3 comprises 16 residues. The germline V and J ends were trimmed by 0 bases and 2 bases, with 15 bases remaining between them. The chain's CDR3 is CASSVETSSSTYEQYF. CDR3 bases: TGTGCCAGCAGCGTAGAAACAAGCTCCTCAACCTACGAGCAGTACTTC.

This chain links TRBV29-1 with TRBJ1-1, with unresolved D. This CDR3 spans 13 amino acids. Germline loops: CDR1 SQVTM, CDR2 ANQGSEA. V was cut by 4 bases and J by 1 base, with 10 bases left in between. CDR3 coding DNA: TGCAGCGTTGGGACTGATTGGAACACTGAAGCTTTCTTT. Protein: CSVGTDWNTEAFF.

The V call is TRBV7-2, the J call TRBJ2-1; 7 nucleotides line up with TRBD1. The CDR3 is made up of 13 amino acids. V lost 5 bases and J lost 10; bases outside the gene matches: 8. The V gene's germline CDR1 is SGHTA and CDR2 FQGNSA. The CDR3 reads CASSRDRVGEQFF. The DNA for the CDR3 is TGTGCCAGCAGCCGAGACAGGGTGGGAGAGCAGTTCTTC. The complete variable domain, with remaining parts taken from reference TRBV7-2 and TRBJ2-1, reads GAGVSQSPSNKVTEKGKDVELRCDPISGHTALYWYRQSLGQGLEFLIYFQGNSAPDKSGLPSDRFSAERTGGSVSTLTIQRTQQEDSAVYLCASSRDRVGEQFFGPGTRLTVL.

The V and J genes are TRBV7-8 and TRBJ2-6; D possibly corresponds to TRBD1 (6 bases). Germline CDR1 reads SGHVS; CDR2 reads FQNEAQ. Trimming removed 1 base at V and 0 bases at J, with 13 bases between. This CDR3 spans 18 amino acids. As DNA, the CDR3 is TGTGCCAGCAGCTTAGACGCAGGGGCCATCTCTGGGGCCAACGTCCTGACTTTC. Translated: CASSLDAGAISGANVLTF. Together with reference TRBV7-8 and TRBJ2-6, the CDR3 gives the full variable domain: GAGVSQSPRYKVAKRGQDVALRCDPISGHVSLFWYQQALGQGPEFLTYFQNEAQLDKSGLPSDRFFAERPEGSVSTLKIQRTQQEDSAVYLCASSLDAGAISGANVLTFGAGSRLTVL.

The chain joins TRBV6-4 to TRBJ1-2; 8 bases match TRBD1. V was clipped by 2 bases and J by 8 bases; unmatched bases: 4. Germline CDR1 reads MRHNA; CDR2 reads SNTAGT. The CDR3 length is 13 residues. CDR3 sequence: CASSDETGEGYTF. The CDR3 DNA reads as TGTGCCAGCAGTGACGAGACAGGGGAAGGCTACACCTTC.

V usage is TRBV29-1 and J usage is TRBJ1-4, with 9 bases that match TRBD1. Germline values: CDR1 SQVTM, CDR2 ANQGSEA. CDR3 length: 13 residues. Trimming at V came to 4 bases and at J to 6 bases, leaving 3 bases not matched to a gene. The CDR3 region has the DNA TGCAGCGTTGGAGGGGACAGGGATGAAAAACTGTTTTTT. It codes for CSVGGDRDEKLFF.

The rearrangement uses TRBV7-9 and TRBJ1-2; possible D gene TRBD1, 6 bases. The V gene's germline CDR1 is SEHNR and CDR2 FQNEAQ (reference sequence). The V end lost 7 bases, the J end lost 4 bases, and 25 bases lay between the germline ends. This CDR3 is 17 amino acids long. CDR3 sequence: CASTYRGPGIPLYGYTF. The CDR3 DNA is TGTGCCAGCACGTACCGGGGGCCGGGGATTCCTCTCTATGGCTACACCTTC.

The chain has TRBV24-1 and TRBJ2-7; 8 positions match TRBD2. The V and J ends lost 8 bases and 3 bases, in that order; junction bases with no gene match: 14. The CDR3 consists of 16 residues. Germline V gives CDR1 KGHDR, CDR2 SFDVKD. The DNA of the CDR3 is TGTGCCACCAACGGACTAGCAACGTTAGGGCTCTACGAGCAGTACTTC. It yields the protein CATNGLATLGLYEQYF.

The rearrangement joins TRBV24-1 to TRBJ1-2, with 9 bases that match TRBD1. CDR1 KGHDR and CDR2 SFDVKD come from the germline V gene. There are 15 residues in the CDR3. J lost 4 bases, V lost 5 bases, and 7 bases had no gene match. CDR3 region: CATSGGDRAGYGYTF. DNA for the CDR3: TGTGCCACCAGTGGTGGGGACAGGGCGGGCTATGGCTACACCTTC.